Each of the 16 T cell receptor beta chains below was sequenced from the same sample in a study of yellow fever vaccine responses in identical twins. TCRdb independently ran MiXCR on the RT-PCR reads; one entry per CDR3 protein. The data contain roughly 2,200 distinct CDR3 sequences, roughly 79% of them singletons. The sample consisted of T cells from blood (PBMCs), unsorted or a sorted subset (not recorded which), taken before or after yellow fever vaccination (not recorded which). The receptors were gathered from a female donor who received the yellow fever vaccine.

The chain couples TRBV10-1 to TRBJ2-2; D is undetermined. The CDR3 is made up of 11 amino acids. The germline V and J ends were trimmed by 0 bases and 7 bases, with 0 bases remaining between them. CDR1 WNHNN and CDR2 SYGVQD come from the germline V gene (reference sequence). CDR3 sequence reads: CASSESGELFF. The CDR3 DNA follows: TGCGCCAGCAGTGAGTCCGGGGAGCTGTTTTTT.

The V call is TRBV7-9, the J call TRBJ2-3; 8 bases are a match to TRBD1. Germline V gene sequence: CDR1 SEHNR, CDR2 FQNEAQ (reference sequence). The trim removed 5 bases at V and 4 bases at J, leaving 5 bases unmatched. The CDR3 sequence is 14 residues long. The CDR3 reads CASSHDRGSDTQYF. In nucleotides, the CDR3 is TGTGCCAGCAGCCATGACAGGGGTTCAGATACGCAGTATTTT.

V usage is TRBV7-9 and J usage is TRBJ1-5; TRBD1 is a possible D gene (6 bases). The V and J ends lost 1 base and 7 bases respectively, with 14 bases between them. This CDR3 is built from 15 residues. The germline V gene encodes CDR1 SEHNR and CDR2 FQNEAQ (reference sequence). As DNA, the CDR3 is TGTGCCAGCAGCTTAGAGGCAGGGGTTAGGCAGCCCCAGCATTTT. It encodes CASSLEAGVRQPQHF.

This clonotype came up a few times. V is TRBV23-1 and J is TRBJ1-3, with D possibly TRBD1 on 5 matching bases. TRBV23-1 is recorded as an ORF, its role being uncertain. V shed 4 bases and J shed 0 bases, with 16 bases lying between them. This CDR3 has 17 amino acids. The CDR3 DNA sequence: TGCGCCAGCAGTCCTACCGGGACGGCCCTCTCTGGAAACACCATATATTTT. The encoded protein is CASSPTGTALSGNTIYF.

The chain combines TRBV10-3 with TRBJ1-2, with D perhaps TRBD1 (6 bases). Trimming pared 7 bases from V and 5 bases from J, leaving 14 bases between. The length of the CDR3 is 13 residues. The V gene's germline CDR1 is ENHRY and CDR2 SYGVKD. CDR3 in amino acids: CAIMEQGGYGYTF. CDR3 nucleotides: TGTGCCATCATGGAACAGGGAGGGTATGGCTACACCTTC.

The gene calls are TRBV9 and TRBJ1-2; D ambiguous. The V end was cut by 0 bases, the J end by 7 bases, with 13 bases between. Germline lookup yields CDR1 SGDLS and CDR2 YYNGEE. CDR3 length equals 14 residues. CDR3: CASSVGQPRGGYTF. CDR3 DNA: TGTGCCAGCAGCGTAGGTCAACCGCGTGGTGGCTACACCTTC.

V gene TRBV6-1 combines with J gene TRBJ1-1, with 7 bases that match TRBD1. Germline CDR1 MNHNS, CDR2 SASEGT. The V gene end was trimmed by 2 bases and the J gene end by 0 bases; junction bases not matched to a gene: 3. CDR3 length: 15 amino acids. CDR3: CASSERQGMNTEAFF. The CDR3 bases are TGTGCCAGCAGTGAACGACAGGGTATGAACACTGAAGCTTTCTTT.

This clonotype was detected once. The chain couples TRBV30 to TRBJ1-6; no clear D. The CDR3 is made up of 11 amino acids. The V gene lost 5 bases and the J gene lost 6 bases, with 5 bases spanning the gap. Germline CDR1 and CDR2: GTSNPN and SVGIG (reference sequence). CDR3 amino acids: CAWGPNSPLHF. DNA for the CDR3: TGTGCCTGGGGACCTAATTCACCCCTCCACTTT.

The chain is built from TRBV11-3 and TRBJ2-5; possible D gene TRBD2, 6 bases. The CDR3 runs to 15 residues. The ends were cut back, 1 base at V and 4 bases at J, with 13 bases in the middle. Per the germline V gene, CDR1 is SGHNT and CDR2 is YENEEA. The CDR3 reads CASSLVGTGRETQYF. The CDR3 bases are TGTGCCAGCAGCTTAGTCGGGACTGGGAGAGAGACCCAGTACTTC.

J is TRBJ2-1 and V is TRBV11-3; 8 positions match TRBD1. In germline, CDR1 is SGHNT, CDR2 YENEEA. J gave up 3 bases and V 0 bases, and 1 base lay outside the gene matches. This CDR3 region has 15 residues. The CDR3 reads CASSLEQGVYNEQFF. The CDR3 bases are TGTGCCAGCAGCTTAGAACAGGGGGTCTACAATGAGCAGTTCTTC.

The chain couples TRBV6-1 to TRBJ2-1; D ambiguous. Trimming shortened V by 5 bases and J by 6 bases, and 17 bases separated the two germline ends. There are 15 residues in the CDR3. Germline V CDR1 and CDR2: MNHNS, SASEGT. CDR3 loop: CASSRLLEGFNEQFF. Here the CDR3 DNA reads TGTGCCAGCAGTAGACTTCTCGAAGGTTTCAATGAGCAGTTCTTC.

The genes are TRBV11-3 and TRBJ2-1; 7 bases map to TRBD2. Per the germline V gene, CDR1 is SGHNT and CDR2 is YENEEA. The V gene end was trimmed by 5 bases and the J gene end by 0 bases; junction bases not matched to a gene: 4. This CDR3 spans 15 amino acids. CDR3 region: CASSRAGPSYNEQFF. For the CDR3, the DNA is TGTGCCAGCAGCCGAGCGGGACCCTCCTACAATGAGCAGTTCTTC.

This chain uses TRBV15 with TRBJ2-7, with D possibly called TRBD1 or TRBD2 (5 bases each). The germline V gene has CDR1 LNHNV and CDR2 YYDKDF (reference sequence). There are 15 residues in the CDR3. Deletions cut 3 bases from V and 7 bases from J, with 19 bases between. CDR3 bases: TGTGCCACCAGCAGCCCCGGGACCGATTACGGGGAGCAGTACTTC. Amino acid sequence: CATSSPGTDYGEQYF.

The V and J genes are TRBV6-5 and TRBJ2-1, with D possibly being TRBD2 (6 bases). Trimming took off 0 bases at V and 1 base at J, with 10 bases between the two ends. The CDR3 extends over 16 amino acids. Germline assignment: CDR1 MNHEY and CDR2 SVGAGI. In DNA, the CDR3 is TGTGCCAGCAGTTACTCGGGTGGGGGGTCCTACAATGAGCAGTTCTTC. This sequence encodes CASSYSGGGSYNEQFF.

The CDR3 DNA sequence: TGTGCCAGCAGCATTACCCTAGCGGGGCGCGCAGATACGCAGTATTTT. Its translation is CASSITLAGRADTQYF. The rearrangement uses TRBV11-1 and TRBJ2-3, with 9 bases aligning to TRBD2. V shed 5 bases and J 4 bases; nucleotides not matched to a gene: 10. The V gene's germline CDR1 is SGHAT and CDR2 FQDESV (reference sequence). This CDR3 has 16 residues.

The chain employs TRBV11-1 and TRBJ2-2, with TRBD2 as a possible D gene (5 bases). Germline V gene lookup returns CDR1 SGHAT and CDR2 FQDESV (reference sequence). The CDR3 totals 14 residues. Trimming took off 5 bases at V and 6 bases at J, with 13 bases between the two ends. CDR3 DNA: TGTGCCAGCAGCAAGCTCTCAGCGGCCGGGGAGCTGTTTTTT. Translation gives CASSKLSAAGELFF.